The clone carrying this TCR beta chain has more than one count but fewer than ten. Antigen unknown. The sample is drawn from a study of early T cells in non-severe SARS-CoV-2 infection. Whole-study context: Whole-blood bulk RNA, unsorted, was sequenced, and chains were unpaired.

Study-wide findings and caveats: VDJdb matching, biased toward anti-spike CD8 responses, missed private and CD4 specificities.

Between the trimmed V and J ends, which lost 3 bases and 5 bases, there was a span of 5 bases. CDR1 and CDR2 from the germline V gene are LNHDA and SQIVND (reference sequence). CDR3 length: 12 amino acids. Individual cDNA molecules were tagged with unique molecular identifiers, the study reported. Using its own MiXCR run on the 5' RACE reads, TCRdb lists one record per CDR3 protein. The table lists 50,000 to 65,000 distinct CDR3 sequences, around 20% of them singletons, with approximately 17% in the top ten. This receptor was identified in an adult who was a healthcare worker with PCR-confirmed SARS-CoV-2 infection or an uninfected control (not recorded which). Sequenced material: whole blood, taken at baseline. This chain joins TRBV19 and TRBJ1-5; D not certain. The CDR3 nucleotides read TGTGCCAGTAGTATTGTGGATCAGCCCCAGCATTTT. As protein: CASSIVDQPQHF.